Listed below are T cell receptor beta chains from one sample, sequenced in a study of blood T cell repertoires in COVID-19. Sequencing was performed with immunoSEQ multiplex PCR; in TCRdb, only in-frame clones are kept and a portion is missing. Of fewer than 600,000 clones in the sample, about 88% were seen once. The sequencing sample was made of peripheral blood. These receptors were collected from a man between 18 and 29 years old with COVID-19, enrolled during active disease. CDR3s include the opening cysteine and the closing phenylalanine or tryptophan.

V: TRBV11-2
J: TRBJ2-2
length: 13
CDR3: CASSRLLTGELFF

V: TRBV29-1
J: TRBJ2-2
length: 13
CDR3: CSVVWTTTGELFF

V: TRBV5-6
J: TRBJ1-6
length: 17
CDR3: CASSLNGRDVRNSPLHF

V: TRBV10-2
J: TRBJ2-7
length: 13
CDR3: CASLAGESYEQYF

V: TRBV19
J: TRBJ1-5
length: 15
CDR3: CASMTGGYSNQPQHF

V: TRBV12-3/TRBV12-4
J: TRBJ1-3
length: 12
CDR3: CASSPASDTIYF

V: TRBV12-3/TRBV12-4
J: TRBJ2-1
length: 12
CDR3: CASSPGLARGFF

V: TRBV5-6
J: TRBJ2-3
length: 17
CDR3: CASIHYRGPASTDTQYF

V: TRBV2
J: TRBJ2-7
length: 13
CDR3: CASIRQGTYEQYF

V: TRBV5-1
J: TRBJ2-5
length: 16
CDR3: CASSLGPGGYQETQYF

V: TRBV12-3/TRBV12-4
J: TRBJ2-7
length: 12
CDR3: CASSFGGDEQYF

V: TRBV2
J: TRBJ2-2
length: 13
CDR3: CASSEDITGELFF

V: TRBV2
J: TRBJ2-4
length: 14
CDR3: CASNTGTVKNIQYF

V: TRBV19
J: TRBJ2-2
length: 15
CDR3: CASSTNGRRTGELFF

V: TRBV6-5
J: TRBJ1-1
length: 13
CDR3: CASQRLMNTEAFF